These 8 T cell receptor beta chains were all obtained from the same sample, sequenced in a study of blood T cell repertoires in COVID-19. Clones were sequenced by immunoSEQ multiplex PCR, and TCRdb holds only the in-frame ones, with some missing. The sample contains 250,000 to 300,000 clones, 75% to 90% of which appear only once. Sequenced: peripheral blood. The receptor source for this set is a man aged 50-60 years with acute or convalescent COVID-19.

The J gene is TRBJ1-1, the V gene TRBV3-1 (or the pseudogene TRBV3-2), with 8 nucleotides matching TRBD1. Germline V lookup: CDR1 LGHDT, CDR2 YNNKEL (reference sequence). With V trimmed by 6 bases and J by 4 bases, 10 bases remained unmatched. CDR3 length: 15 residues. In DNA, the CDR3 is TGTGCCAGCAGTCGACTCGGGACAGGATTCACTGAAGCTTTCTTT. Translated: CASSRLGTGFTEAFF.

This chain connects TRBV10-3 to TRBJ1-2; D is uncertain. CDR1 ENHRY and CDR2 SYGVKD come from the germline V gene. The CDR3 is 11 residues long. Trimming removed 8 bases at V and 8 bases at J, with 12 bases between. The CDR3 region has the DNA TGTGCCATCTTCGGGGAATGGGGCTACACCTTC. Translated: CAIFGEWGYTF.

The chain carries TRBV7-8 and TRBJ2-1; 8 bases fit TRBD2. This CDR3 has 18 amino acids. V lost 0 bases, J lost 6 bases, and 13 bases stayed unmatched. Germline CDR1 SGHVS, CDR2 FQNEAQ. CDR3 in amino acids: CASSLAPGGGGSSNEQFF. The CDR3 bases are TGTGCCAGCAGCTTAGCCCCGGGGGGCGGGGGGTCGAGCAATGAGCAGTTCTTC.

This clone was detected once. The rearrangement uses TRBV12-3 or TRBV12-4 and TRBJ2-3; D is unresolved. V lost 7 bases to trimming and J lost 4 bases, with 12 bases between them. This CDR3 spans 13 amino acids. The chain's CDR3 is CASTLLPADTQYF. The CDR3 nucleotides read TGTGCCAGCACCCTCCTCCCCGCAGATACGCAGTATTTT.

This chain uses TRBV29-1 with TRBJ2-3, with TRBD1 identical over 9 bases. Germline V lookup: CDR1 SQVTM, CDR2 ANQGSEA. J was trimmed by 3 bases and V by 6 bases; bases with no gene match: 4. The CDR3 consists of 13 residues. The CDR3, as DNA: TGCAGCGTACGACAGGGGGGTACAGATACGCAGTATTTT. Translation: CSVRQGGTDTQYF.

V and J are TRBV3-1 (or the pseudogene TRBV3-2) and TRBJ2-3, with D uncertain. CDR1 is LGHDT, CDR2 YNNKEL, per germline (reference sequence). Deletions cut 2 bases from V and 4 bases from J, with 13 bases between. The CDR3 is 15 residues long. CDR3 bases: TGTGCCAGCAGCCAATCAAATGAGGCGGCAGATACGCAGTATTTT. This translates into CASSQSNEAADTQYF.

The chain couples TRBV6-5 to TRBJ2-1; 9 nucleotides agree with TRBD2. Per germline, CDR1 MNHEY and CDR2 SVGAGI. V was pared by 6 bases and J by 6 bases, with 9 bases of the junction left unmatched. This CDR3 is built from 15 residues. CDR3 amino acids: CASRGSSGTLNEQFF. CDR3 DNA: TGTGCCAGCAGGGGGTCTAGCGGGACTCTCAATGAGCAGTTCTTC.

The chain is built from TRBV5-1 and TRBJ2-2, with D maybe TRBD2 (5 bases). The CDR3 contains 17 residues. V was clipped by 2 bases and J by 4 bases, with 18 bases between them. CDR1 and CDR2 from the germline V gene are SGHRS and YFSETQ. CDR3 DNA sequence: TGCGCCAGCAGCTTACTGGGAACAGCGGAACTCACCGGGGAGCTGTTTTTT. It specifies CASSLLGTAELTGELFF. Filled out from reference TRBV5-1 and TRBJ2-2, the complete variable domain reads KAGVTQTPRYLIKTRGQQVTLSCSPISGHRSVSWYQQTPGQGLQFLFEYFSETQRNKGNFPGRFSGRQFSNSRSEMNVSTLELGDSALYLCASSLLGTAELTGELFFGEGSRLTVL.